These T cell receptor beta chains were read from a single sample in a study of T cells in localized non-small cell lung cancer. The method was immunoSEQ multiplex PCR; TCRdb's version includes in-frame clones alone and lacks a portion of them. The data show some 2,000 clones, roughly a sixth seen once. The sample consisted of lung tumor tissue, taken before any cancer treatment. The receptors were gathered from a female donor of 60 years or more with stage I squamous cell lung carcinoma. Both conserved end residues are part of each CDR3. The D gene is left open where the match is weak.

>14|TRBJ1-2|TRBV6-8|TRBD1
CAIRDTGGYRGYTF
>16|TRBJ1-2|TRBV6-8|NA
CASSLSADGRYYGYTF
>14|TRBJ2-1|TRBV6-8|NA
CASSSRDSPREQFF
>18|TRBJ1-1|TRBV11-3|NA
CASSLKIGNRFMNTEAFF
>15|TRBJ1-1|TRBV28|TRBD1
CASSFTTDRFEEAFF
>15|TRBJ2-7|TRBV18|TRBD2
CASSPRTSESYEQYF
>14|TRBJ2-1|TRBV18|TRBD1
CASSPQTGVNEQFF
>14|TRBJ1-4|TRBV12-2|NA
CASGYERKNEKLFF
>15|TRBJ1-5|TRBV11-3|TRBD1
CASSLGQGPSQPQHF
>15|TRBJ2-7|TRBV28|NA
CASSLYGGPVNEQYF
>16|TRBJ1-2|TRBV6-8|TRBD1
CASRDGGQGVLGGYTF
>17|TRBJ2-7|TRBV11-3|TRBD2
CASSKGLAGGPSYEQYF
>14|TRBJ2-7|TRBV28|NA
CASSLTGVSYEQYF
>14|TRBJ2-2|TRBV11-3|NA
CASSPGPVTGELFF